This TCR beta chain was recorded in a study of Ad26.COV2.S vaccination and SARS-CoV-2 variants. Across the study: Ad26.COV2.S arm of COV1001 included the donor. The study's findings and limits: Recipients given vaccine exceeded placebo recipients in spike-specific TCR breadth. TCR breadth and depth analyses may have underestimated total T cell responses.

Libraries were prepared by immunoSEQ multiplex PCR; TCRdb keeps only in-frame clonotypes and omits some of them. Of about 410,000 clones listed, approximately 91% were seen once; the top ten hold 3.5%. The CDR3 contains 13 residues. V lost 4 bases to trimming and J lost 2 bases, with 8 bases between them. The germline V gene has CDR1 ENHRY and CDR2 SYGVKD. A note on this clone: The target antigen is unknown.

Treatment described: about 20 received Ad26.COV2.S at low or high dose, single or two shots; 5 received placebo; per-sample allocation not given. All samples were drawn on day 63, counting from the first vaccine or placebo injection. The donor's status was that of an adult aged 18-55 years in Boston. This sequence originates from a person between 18 and 59 years old who received the Ad26.COV2.S COVID-19 vaccine or a placebo. Here the sequenced sample was peripheral blood, taken in a trial of Ad26.COV2.S vaccine versus placebo. The gene calls are TRBV10-3 and TRBJ1-2, with D perhaps matching TRBD1 (6 bases). The CDR3 bases are TGTGCCATCAGTGGAGACAGGAACTATGGCTACACCTTC. Amino acid sequence: CAISGDRNYGYTF.